Following are 23 T cell receptor beta chains from one sample sequenced in a study of T-cell reconstitution after alpha-beta-depleted transplantation in children. Library preparation (for TCRbeta) was performed with unique molecular identifiers. TCRdb re-derived calls from the PCR reads in MiXCR, one entry per CDR3 protein. The sample lists a few hundred thousand distinct CDR3 sequences, around 10% seen once, with approximately 2.3% in the top ten. The sequences come from PBMCs from the stem cell graft donor, collected from the stem cell graft. The receptors derive from a human donor who donated a stem cell graft to a child with acute lymphoblastic leukemia.

This clonotype was detected only a few times. This rearrangement joins TRBV29-1 to TRBJ2-3, with a weak D call TRBD1 (5 bases). The CDR3 spans 14 residues. The V and J ends lost 0 bases and 3 bases respectively, with 10 bases between them. Germline assignment: CDR1 SQVTM and CDR2 ANQGSEA. CDR3 protein: CSVEEGVGTDTQYF. Written as DNA, the CDR3 is TGCAGCGTTGAAGAAGGGGTTGGGACAGATACGCAGTATTTT.

This clonotype has a handful of counts. V gene TRBV6-5 combines with J gene TRBJ2-7, with TRBD1 matching 9 bases. The CDR3 is 16 residues long. The V segment lost 0 bases and the J segment 5 bases; nucleotides outside the gene matches: 8. Looked up from germline, CDR1 is MNHEY and CDR2 is SVGAGI. The CDR3 spells CASSYSDPGQGNEQYF. Written as DNA, the CDR3 is TGTGCCAGCAGTTACTCGGATCCCGGACAGGGGAACGAGCAGTACTTC.

This clonotype was picked up many times. V is TRBV29-1 and J is TRBJ2-2; D is undetermined. There are 13 residues in the CDR3. V was clipped by 6 bases and J by 2 bases, with 10 bases between them. CDR1 and CDR2 from the germline V gene are SQVTM and ANQGSEA. CDR3 nucleotides: TGCAGCGTCGTTTGGTCCAACACCGGGGAGCTGTTTTTT. Its translation is CSVVWSNTGELFF.

The rearrangement joins TRBV5-1 to TRBJ2-7, with 7 bases aligning to TRBD1. The CDR3 has 15 residues. With 4 bases clipped from V and 0 bases from J, the junction kept 7 bases outside the gene matches. CDR1 and CDR2 (germline): SGHRS, YFSETQ. The CDR3 is CASSLGTEPSYEQYF. Written as DNA, the CDR3 is TGCGCCAGCAGCCTCGGGACAGAACCCTCCTACGAGCAGTACTTC.

Ten or more counts support this clonotype. The gene calls are TRBV20-1 and TRBJ1-2; possible D gene TRBD1, 6 bases. CDR3 size: 16 residues. The V end lost 0 bases, the J end lost 4 bases, and 18 bases lay between the germline ends. The germline V gene has CDR1 DFQATT and CDR2 SNEGSKA (reference sequence). CDR3 in amino acids: CSAREWGDMSGYGYTF. The CDR3 DNA is TGCAGTGCTAGAGAATGGGGGGACATGTCGGGCTATGGCTACACCTTC.

In this sample, this clonotype turned up many times. The chain has TRBV7-2 and TRBJ2-2; the D gene is possibly TRBD1 (7 bases). The V end lost 4 bases, the J end lost 8 bases, and 20 bases lay between the germline ends. The CDR3 extends over 16 amino acids. Germline lookup yields CDR1 SGHTA and CDR2 FQGNSA. In nucleotides, the CDR3 is TGTGCCAGCAGCTCTCAGGGGGACTCATCCAGGGGGGAGCTGTTTTTT. Protein product: CASSSQGDSSRGELFF. Full variable domain (rest looked up from reference TRBV7-2 and TRBJ2-2): GAGVSQSPSNKVTEKGKDVELRCDPISGHTALYWYRQSLGQGLEFLIYFQGNSAPDKSGLPSDRFSAERTGGSVSTLTIQRTQQEDSAVYLCASSSQGDSSRGELFFGEGSRLTVL.

This chain connects TRBV18 to TRBJ2-3, with TRBD2 as a possible D gene (6 bases). CDR1 KGHSH and CDR2 LQKENI come from the germline V gene. V dropped 3 bases and J dropped 2 bases, with 21 bases sitting between them. The CDR3 runs 18 residues. The CDR3 coding sequence is TGTGCCAGCTCACCCACGAACTCGGGAGAAGGTCACACAGATACGCAGTATTTT. This codes for CASSPTNSGEGHTDTQYF. Full variable domain (missing parts from reference TRBV18 and TRBJ2-3): NAGVMQNPRHLVRRRGQEARLRCSPMKGHSHVYWYRQLPEEGLKFMVYLQKENIIDESGMPKERFSAEFPKEGPSILRIQQVVRGDSAAYFCASSPTNSGEGHTDTQYFGPGTRLTVL.

This clonotype was counted many times. This chain connects TRBV29-1 to TRBJ2-7; TRBD2 agrees at 9 bases. After removal of 7 bases from V and 2 bases from J, the junction contained 9 bases not matched to a gene. The CDR3 has 14 residues. CDR1 SQVTM and CDR2 ANQGSEA come from the germline V gene. The CDR3 DNA is TGCAGCGCATATCCCGGGACTAGCCCCTACGAGCAGTACTTC. Encoded protein: CSAYPGTSPYEQYF.

This clonotype was counted a few times. The V and J genes are TRBV7-6 and TRBJ2-5, with TRBD1 matching 7 bases. This CDR3 comprises 15 residues. The germline V gene has CDR1 SGHVS and CDR2 FNYEAQ. The trim removed 5 bases at V and 5 bases at J, leaving 11 bases unmatched. CDR3 in DNA: TGTGCCAGCAGCCTACGAAGAAGGGGGCGTGAGACCCAGTACTTC. It is translated as CASSLRRRGRETQYF.

This clonotype was counted between two and nine times. The chain carries TRBV4-1 and TRBJ2-1; a possible D gene is TRBD1 (6 bases). Trimming removed 4 bases from V and 5 bases from J, with 18 bases in between. This CDR3 spans 16 amino acids. Germline V gene data show CDR1 as MGHRA and CDR2 as YSYEKL. In DNA form, the CDR3 reads TGCGCCAGCAGCCGCCCCAGCGGATGGGACAACAATGAGCAGTTCTTC. Its protein is CASSRPSGWDNNEQFF.

This clonotype was recorded at least ten times. This chain links TRBV12-3 or TRBV12-4 with TRBJ2-3, with TRBD2 identical over 10 bases. The CDR3 has 16 amino acids. J was trimmed by 6 bases and V by 6 bases; bases with no gene match: 12. DNA for the CDR3: TGTGCCAGCAGAAAGCGGGAGGGGCCGATGTCGGATACGCAGTATTTT. It is translated as CASRKREGPMSDTQYF.

The V gene is TRBV10-2, the J gene TRBJ2-2, with 7 bases that match TRBD1. Trimming removed 1 base from V and 1 base from J; junction bases left unmatched: 3. The CDR3 consists of 16 residues. CDR1 is WSHSY, CDR2 SAAADI, per germline. As DNA, the CDR3 is TGCGCCAGCAGTGAGTGGGGACAGAAGAACACCGGGGAGCTGTTTTTT. This gives the protein CASSEWGQKNTGELFF.

The V and J genes are TRBV5-1 and TRBJ1-4; 10 nucleotides line up with TRBD1. V lost 3 bases to trimming and J lost 7 bases; unmatched junction nucleotides: 3. This CDR3 spans 14 amino acids. Germline V gene sequence: CDR1 SGHRS, CDR2 YFSETQ. The CDR3 DNA sequence: TGCGCCAGCAGCTCCCGGGACAGGGGTGAAAAACTGTTTTTT. Translated: CASSSRDRGEKLFF.

This clonotype has only a few counts. The chain employs TRBV20-1 and TRBJ2-7; D could derive from TRBD1 or TRBD2 (5 bases each). Germline lookup yields CDR1 DFQATT and CDR2 SNEGSKA (reference sequence). The CDR3 loop spans 13 amino acids. V was pared by 3 bases and J by 1 base, with 10 bases between. The CDR3 sequence is CSASLEGSYEQYF. The CDR3 region has the DNA TGCAGTGCTAGTCTAGAGGGGTCCTACGAGCAGTACTTC.

This clonotype was observed a few times. The J gene is TRBJ1-1, the V gene TRBV5-1; D uncertain. This CDR3 spans 14 amino acids. Between the trimmed V and J ends, which lost 0 bases and 5 bases, there was a span of 11 bases. Germline V CDR1 and CDR2: SGHRS, YFSETQ. CDR3 sequence (DNA): TGCGCCAGCAGCTTGGGTCAGATGGTTACTGAAGCTTTCTTT. It translates to CASSLGQMVTEAFF.

This clonotype was recorded a few times. The chain combines TRBV19 with TRBJ2-7, with 8 bases lining up with TRBD1. CDR3 size: 13 residues. V was pared by 6 bases and J by 2 bases, with 3 bases of the junction left unmatched. Looked up from germline, CDR1 is LNHDA and CDR2 is SQIVND (reference sequence). DNA for the CDR3: TGTGCCAGTAGGGACAGGGCGGCCTACGAGCAGTACTTC. It specifies CASRDRAAYEQYF. The whole variable domain, remainder taken from reference TRBV19 and TRBJ2-7, is DGGITQSPKYLFRKEGQNVTLSCEQNLNHDAMYWYRQDPGQGLRLIYYSQIVNDFQKGDIAEGYSVSREKKESFPLTVTSAQKNPTAFYLCASRDRAAYEQYFGPGTRLTVT.

The sample holds many counts of this clonotype. This rearrangement joins TRBV4-1 to TRBJ2-7, with D perhaps matching TRBD1 (6 bases). The germline V and J ends were trimmed by 1 base and 6 bases, with 10 bases remaining between them. Germline V gene data show CDR1 as MGHRA and CDR2 as YSYEKL. The CDR3 extends over 13 amino acids. CDR3 amino acids: CASSQAARGEQYF. The CDR3 region has the DNA TGCGCCAGCAGCCAAGCGGCCAGGGGCGAGCAGTACTTC.

In this sample, this clonotype turned up a few times. This chain connects TRBV28 to TRBJ2-5; possibly TRBD1 for D (5 bases). V was clipped by 5 bases and J by 3 bases, with 19 bases between them. This CDR3 region has 16 residues. The V gene's germline CDR1 is MDHEN and CDR2 SYDVKM. The CDR3 region has the DNA TGTGCCAGCAGTCTCAGGGCCCTGGGCCCTGAAGAGACCCAGTACTTC. Translating gives CASSLRALGPEETQYF.

V is TRBV4-3 and J is TRBJ2-7; D perhaps matches TRBD1 (5 bases). The V gene lost 1 base and the J gene lost 7 bases, with 17 bases spanning the gap. The germline gives CDR1 LGHNA, CDR2 YSLEER. The length of the CDR3 is 15 residues. DNA of the CDR3: TGCGCCAGCAGCCAAGGACAGTCTCCGTTATGGGAGCAGTACTTC. Protein: CASSQGQSPLWEQYF.

Regarding this clonotype: At one end the junction does not follow the germline gene, possibly because of a read error. The CDR3 loop is CASSLYYGGGLADNTGDLFF. The CDR3 DNA follows: TGCGCCAGCAGCTTGTATTATGGCGGAGGACTAGCGGACAACACCGGGGACCTGTTTTTT. This chain joins TRBV5-1 and TRBJ2-2, with 10 bases fitting TRBD2. The CDR3 spans 20 residues. Per the germline V gene, CDR1 is SGHRS and CDR2 is YFSETQ.

This clonotype occurred a few times. The chain recombines TRBV7-9 with TRBJ2-5, with TRBD1 matching 9 bases. The V gene's germline CDR1 is SEHNR and CDR2 FQNEAQ (reference sequence). The CDR3 is 15 amino acids. V shed 5 bases, J shed 5 bases, and the junction held 9 bases outside the gene matches. The CDR3 region is CASSRPGTGIETQYF. The CDR3 DNA reads TGTGCCAGCAGCCGTCCCGGGACAGGGATCGAGACCCAGTACTTC.

This clonotype was counted a few times. The rearrangement joins TRBV7-2 to TRBJ1-4; 9 bases match TRBD1. Germline trimming cut 4 bases from V and 11 bases from J; bases unmatched to any gene: 14. Germline V lookup: CDR1 SGHTA, CDR2 FQGNSA. The CDR3 has 16 amino acids. CDR3 DNA sequence: TGTGCCAGCAGCTCGCGGTCCCGGGACAGGGAGGGGAAACTGTTTTTT. Amino acids: CASSSRSRDREGKLFF.

In nucleotides, the CDR3 is TGCAGTGCTAGGAACCCCCGGGAAAAGGGGGAGCAGTACTTC. Its protein is CSARNPREKGEQYF. The chain has TRBV20-1 and TRBJ2-7; TRBD1 or TRBD2 may be the D gene (5 bases each). V dropped 3 bases and J dropped 7 bases, with 19 bases sitting between them. Germline CDR1 and CDR2: DFQATT and SNEGSKA (reference sequence). The CDR3 is 14 amino acids.